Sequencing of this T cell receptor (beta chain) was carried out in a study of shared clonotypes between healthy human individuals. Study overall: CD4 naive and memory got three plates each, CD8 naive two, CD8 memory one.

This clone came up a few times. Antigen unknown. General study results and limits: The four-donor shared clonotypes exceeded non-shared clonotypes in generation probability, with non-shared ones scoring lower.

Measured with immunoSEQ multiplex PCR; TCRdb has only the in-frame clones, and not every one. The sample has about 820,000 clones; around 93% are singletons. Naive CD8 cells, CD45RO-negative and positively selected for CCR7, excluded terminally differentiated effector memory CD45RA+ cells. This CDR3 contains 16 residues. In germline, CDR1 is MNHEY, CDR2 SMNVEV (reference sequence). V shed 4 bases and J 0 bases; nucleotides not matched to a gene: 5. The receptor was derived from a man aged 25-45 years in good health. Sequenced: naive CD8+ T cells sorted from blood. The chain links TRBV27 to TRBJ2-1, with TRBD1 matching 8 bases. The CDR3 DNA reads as TGTGCCAGCAGTTCTCGGACAGGGAGCTCCTACAATGAGCAGTTCTTC. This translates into CASSSRTGSSYNEQFF.